The present T cell receptor beta chain was sequenced within a study of blood T cell repertoires in COVID-19. TCRdb keeps only in-frame clones here, not all; method: immunoSEQ multiplex PCR. Here the sample spans 250,000 or so clones, around nine tenths being singletons. V shed 3 bases and J shed 3 bases, with 17 bases lying between them. The CDR3 contains 16 residues. Germline V gene lookup returns CDR1 SEHNR and CDR2 FQNEAQ (reference sequence). The source material was PBMCs or T cells enriched from blood (not recorded which). The TCR was taken from a woman aged 40 to 50 who had been exposed to COVID-19. The chain couples TRBV7-9 to TRBJ1-1; no clear D gene. DNA of the CDR3: TGTGCCAGCAGCTTTATTCGGGGAGAGAGAGACACTGAAGCTTTCTTT. Translated, it gives CASSFIRGERDTEAFF.